The present TCR beta chain was sequenced within a study of T-cell memory formation after mild COVID-19. Across the study: Across donors, TCR clusters were largely donor specific.

Via MiXCR, TCRdb re-called the 5' RACE reads, giving one row per CDR3 protein. Of a few hundred thousand distinct CDR3 sequences listed, over 20% are singletons. The table lists this clonotype with a few counts. Its antigen is as yet unknown. Study-wide points: CD4/CD8 balance held among clones contracting day 15 to 85, and later expanders leaned CD4+. Clones which contracted sat mainly in CM and EM if CD4+, and in EMRA if CD8+.

V was pared by 5 bases and J by 6 bases, with 3 bases of the junction left unmatched. This CDR3 spans 14 amino acids. Germline V gives CDR1 KGHDR, CDR2 SFDVKD. The sequenced sample was PBMCs or a T cell subset sorted from them (not recorded which). The V call is TRBV24-1, the J call TRBJ2-2, with 9 bases fitting TRBD1. The TCR sequence derives from an adult woman who had mild COVID-19 (a few samples of this study predate the infection). Cell type and time point are not known. The CDR3 coding sequence is TGTGCCACCAGTGTACAGGGGGCGTCCGGGGAGCTGTTTTTT. It is translated as CATSVQGASGELFF.